A single TCR beta chain is shown here with its context. This sample was taken from a study of blood T cell repertoires in COVID-19. As for the study in general: Specimens from acute and convalescent COVID-19 originated in the United States, Italy and Spain. Sources were T cells, B-cell-depleted T cells, or PBMCs; the material itself was cDNA or gDNA.

Methods used by the authors: Amplified reference gene primers provided the basis for estimating nucleated cell counts. Profiling relied on immunoSEQ multiplex PCR, and the TCRdb table lists in-frame clones only, not all of them. V, J and clone size are taken as reported in that table, and D and trimming were inferred from the DNA itself. This table has 80,000 or so clones, 65% to 90% appearing once. This CDR3 has 14 residues. Trimming at V came to 4 bases and at J to 7 bases, leaving 5 bases not matched to a gene. CDR1 is SGHAT, CDR2 FQDESV, per germline (reference sequence). The sequenced sample was peripheral blood. The V and J genes are TRBV11-1 and TRBJ2-7, with 12 bases matching TRBD1. This receptor was identified in a man older than 75 with acute or convalescent COVID-19. Here the CDR3 reads CASSSRDRGLEQYF. DNA of the CDR3: TGTGCCAGCAGCTCCCGGGACAGGGGGCTAGAGCAGTACTTC. Supplemented by reference TRBV11-1 and TRBJ2-7, the full variable domain reads EAEVAQSPRYKITEKSQAVAFWCDPISGHATLYWYRQILGQGPELLVQFQDESVVDDSQLPKDRFSAERLKGVDSTLKIQPAELGDSAMYLCASSSRDRGLEQYFGPGTRLTVT.